The rows below give T cell receptor beta chains drawn from one sample of a study of T cell responses to AZD1222 COVID-19 vaccine. The repertoire was sequenced with immunoSEQ multiplex PCR; TCRdb's copy has only in-frame clones and lacks some. The data hold over 60,000 clones, with around 74% observed a single time. The input for sequencing was peripheral blood, taken on day 0 of MenACWY control vaccination. The receptors were sampled from an adult in good health. CDR3s include the opening cysteine and the closing phenylalanine or tryptophan. D genes are given only for firm matches. For some rows the clone size is stated as once, few or many, or as a class when expanded; others skip it.

v_call	clone_size	d_call	j_call	cdr3_aa	cdr3_nt
TRBV5-1	NA	TRBD1	TRBJ2-1	CASSLDLTGAGTTREQFF	TGCGCCAGCAGCTTGGATCTGACAGGGGCTGGCACTACAAGAGAGCAGTTCTTC
TRBV6-5	NA	NA	TRBJ1-1	CASSLGLNTEAFF	TGTGCCAGCAGTCTGGGCCTGAACACTGAAGCTTTCTTT
TRBV23-1	NA	NA	TRBJ1-1	CASSRARGDLETEAFF	TGCGCCAGCAGTCGAGCGCGGGGGGACTTAGAGACTGAAGCTTTCTTT
TRBV24-1	NA	NA	TRBJ2-1	CATRGPTRNSYNEQFF	TGTGCCACCAGGGGTCCGACACGAAACTCCTACAATGAGCAGTTCTTC
TRBV16	NA	TRBD1	TRBJ1-1	CASTRTGNTEAFF	TGTGCCAGCACCAGGACAGGTAACACTGAAGCTTTCTTT
TRBV30	few	TRBD1	TRBJ1-1	CAWRRTGGRVNTEAFF	TGTGCCTGGAGGAGGACAGGGGGTCGGGTGAACACTGAAGCTTTCTTT
TRBV20-1	NA	NA	TRBJ2-7	CSASPTKRLSYEQYF	TGCAGTGCTAGTCCGACCAAAAGACTTTCCTACGAGCAGTACTTC
TRBV29-1	NA	TRBD2	TRBJ2-7	CSVFGRGEQYF	TGCAGCGTTTTTGGGAGGGGCGAGCAGTACTTC
TRBV5-4	few	NA	TRBJ2-2	CASSLEPNTGELFF	TGTGCCAGCAGCTTGGAGCCAAACACCGGGGAGCTGTTTTTT
TRBV2	NA	NA	TRBJ2-3	CASTTGWGNTQYF	TGTGCCAGCACCACAGGGTGGGGAAATACGCAGTATTTT
TRBV10-3	NA	TRBD1	TRBJ2-3	CAISESDRGDTQYF	TGTGCCATCAGTGAGTCAGACAGGGGCGATACGCAGTATTTT
TRBV9	NA	NA	TRBJ1-3	CASSVAGSSGNAIYF	TGTGCCAGCAGCGTCGCAGGGAGCTCTGGAAACGCCATATATTTT
TRBV7-2	NA	TRBD1	TRBJ2-1	CASRGQGLSYNEQFF	TGTGCCAGCAGGGGACAGGGTCTCTCCTACAATGAGCAGTTCTTC
TRBV13	NA	TRBD2	TRBJ2-7	CASSLEASGTYEQYF	TGTGCCAGCAGCTTAGAGGCTAGCGGAACCTACGAGCAGTACTTC
TRBV5-4	NA	NA	TRBJ1-6	CASSLDPRSPLHF	TGTGCCAGCAGCTTGGACCCGCGTTCACCCCTCCACTTT
TRBV5-6	NA	TRBD1	TRBJ2-6	CASSLLGQGALGANVLTF	TGTGCCAGCAGCTTATTGGGACAGGGGGCCCTGGGGGCCAACGTCCTGACTTTC
TRBV2	NA	TRBD1	TRBJ2-1	CASSTGQGSYNEQFF	TGTGCCAGCAGCACAGGACAGGGTTCCTACAATGAGCAGTTCTTC
TRBV28	NA	NA	TRBJ2-2	CASSTPSGELFF	TGTGCCAGCAGTACCCCCTCCGGGGAGCTGTTTTTT
TRBV2	NA	NA	TRBJ2-1	CASTPPDYNEQFF	TGTGCCAGCACACCCCCCGACTACAATGAGCAGTTCTTC
TRBV18	NA	NA	TRBJ1-4	CASSLERTASTNEKLFF	TGTGCCAGCTCACTAGAGAGGACAGCCTCAACTAATGAAAAACTGTTTTTT
TRBV6-5	NA	NA	TRBJ1-2	CASSYLSRAEGYTF	TGTGCCAGCAGTTACCTCTCGAGGGCAGAAGGCTACACCTTC
TRBV5-5	NA	NA	TRBJ1-2	CASSFDGTNYGYTF	TGTGCCAGCAGCTTCGACGGAACTAACTATGGCTACACCTTC
TRBV30	few	NA	TRBJ2-3	CAWSNAGGTQYF	TGTGCCTGGAGTAACGCCGGGGGTACGCAGTATTTT
TRBV6-5	NA	TRBD1	TRBJ2-7	CASSYSMGQGVNEQYF	TGTGCCAGCAGTTACTCTATGGGACAGGGGGTGAACGAGCAGTACTTC
TRBV28	NA	NA	TRBJ1-1	CASSPGMYTEAFF	TGTGCCAGCAGTCCAGGGATGTACACTGAAGCTTTCTTT
TRBV9	few	NA	TRBJ1-2	CASSVDSGVGGYTF	TGTGCCAGCAGCGTAGATTCAGGGGTTGGTGGCTACACCTTC
TRBV4-1	NA	TRBD2	TRBJ2-7	CASSRLAGAYEQYF	TGCGCCAGCAGCCGGCTAGCGGGGGCCTACGAGCAGTACTTC
TRBV19	NA	NA	TRBJ1-2	CASSSLFYGYTF	TGTGCCAGTAGTTCTCTCTTCTATGGCTACACCTTC
TRBV11-2	NA	NA	TRBJ2-5	CASSSGGGETQYF	TGTGCCAGCAGCTCCGGTGGAGGAGAGACCCAGTACTTC
TRBV7-9	few	NA	TRBJ2-7	CASSLYQGYEQYF	TGTGCCAGCAGCTTATATCAAGGATACGAGCAGTACTTC
TRBV7-3	NA	NA	TRBJ2-1	CASSLSGGYSYNEQFF	TGTGCCAGCAGCTTATCCGGCGGGTACTCCTACAATGAGCAGTTCTTC
TRBV6-2/TRBV6-3	NA	NA	TRBJ1-6	CASSQVRTNSPLHF	TGTGCCAGCAGCCAGGTACGGACGAATTCACCCCTCCACTTT
TRBV7-8	NA	NA	TRBJ1-2	CASSLDGGNGYTF	TGTGCCAGCAGCTTAGATGGGGGAAATGGCTACACCTTC
TRBV21-1	NA	NA	TRBJ2-3	CASSKGQGRITDTQYF	TGTGCCAGCAGCAAAGGTCAGGGCAGGATCACAGATACGCAGTATTTT
TRBV19	NA	NA	TRBJ1-2	CASTPGAAYGYTF	TGTGCCAGTACCCCCGGGGCAGCCTATGGCTACACCTTC
TRBV6-5	NA	TRBD2	TRBJ2-7	CASRQTSGRYEQYF	TGTGCCAGCAGGCAGACTAGCGGGAGATACGAGCAGTACTTC
TRBV7-2	NA	NA	TRBJ2-7	CASSAGTISSYEQYF	TGTGCCAGCAGCGCCGGGACAATAAGCTCCTACGAGCAGTACTTC
TRBV5-1	NA	NA	TRBJ2-1	CASSHGLRGRDYNEQFF	TGCGCCAGCAGCCACGGATTGCGGGGTAGGGACTACAATGAGCAGTTCTTC
TRBV6-2/TRBV6-3	NA	NA	TRBJ2-7	CASSYDSSYEQYF	TGTGCCAGCAGTTACGACAGTTCCTACGAGCAGTACTTC
TRBV7-2	NA	NA	TRBJ1-4	CASKPDGAGGKLFF	TGTGCCAGCAAGCCGGACGGTGCCGGGGGAAAACTGTTTTTT
TRBV15	NA	NA	TRBJ1-6	CATSRGLGAGRIRLHF	TGTGCCACCAGCAGAGGTTTAGGGGCAGGGAGAATCCGCCTCCACTTT
TRBV29-1	once	NA	TRBJ1-1	CSARDPSPTEAFF	TGCAGCGCCAGGGACCCAAGCCCGACTGAAGCTTTCTTT
TRBV19	NA	NA	TRBJ2-1	CASSIDIWAGEQFF	TGTGCCAGTAGTATAGATATCTGGGCCGGTGAGCAGTTCTTC
TRBV5-1	NA	TRBD1	TRBJ1-4	CASSLDRTGEKLFF	TGCGCCAGCAGCCTCGACCGGACAGGGGAAAAACTGTTTTTT
TRBV24-1	few	NA	TRBJ1-2	CATRRTQARLDYTF	TGTGCCACCAGGAGAACTCAGGCACGATTGGACTACACCTTC
TRBV19	NA	TRBD1	TRBJ1-2	CASSIEGTAGYTF	TGTGCCAGTAGTATAGAAGGGACAGCTGGCTACACCTTC
TRBV28	NA	TRBD1	TRBJ1-1	CASSPQPGTGNTEAFF	TGTGCCAGCAGTCCACAACCCGGGACAGGGAACACTGAAGCTTTCTTT
TRBV2	NA	NA	TRBJ2-1	CASRTGGTEQFF	TGTGCCAGCAGGACAGGAGGGACTGAGCAGTTCTTC
TRBV6-5	medium-sized	NA	TRBJ2-3	CASSPRDTGTDTQYF	TGTGCCAGCAGTCCCCGGGACACCGGCACAGATACGCAGTATTTT
TRBV6-1	NA	TRBD2	TRBJ2-7	CASSVASGSASSYEQYF	TGTGCCAGCAGTGTAGCTAGCGGGAGCGCGAGCTCCTACGAGCAGTACTTC
TRBV19	NA	NA	TRBJ1-2	CASGGGYGYTF	TGTGCCAGCGGCGGGGGTTATGGCTACACCTTC
TRBV7-8	NA	TRBD2	TRBJ2-7	CASSHSGRRNEQYF	TGTGCCAGCAGCCATAGCGGGAGGAGGAACGAGCAGTACTTC
TRBV25-1	NA	TRBD2	TRBJ2-5	CASSEYLAGVETQYF	TGTGCCAGCAGTGAATATCTAGCGGGAGTGGAGACCCAGTACTTC
TRBV28	few	NA	TRBJ2-1	CATAGQGNEQFF	TGTGCCACGGCCGGGCAGGGCAATGAGCAGTTCTTC
TRBV6-2/TRBV6-3	NA	TRBD1	TRBJ1-5	CASRPGQGEGQPQHF	TGTGCCAGCAGACCTGGACAGGGTGAGGGTCAGCCCCAGCATTTT
TRBV6-1	NA	TRBD1	TRBJ1-2	CASSESRGSRTF	TGTGCCAGCAGTGAATCCAGGGGGTCGAGAACCTTC
TRBV4-2	NA	TRBD1	TRBJ1-5	CASSPGQASNQPQHF	TGTGCCAGCAGCCCGGGACAGGCAAGCAATCAGCCCCAGCATTTT
TRBV24-1	NA	NA	TRBJ2-5	CATSDFGPIKQETQYF	TGTGCCACCAGTGATTTCGGGCCTATCAAACAAGAGACCCAGTACTTC